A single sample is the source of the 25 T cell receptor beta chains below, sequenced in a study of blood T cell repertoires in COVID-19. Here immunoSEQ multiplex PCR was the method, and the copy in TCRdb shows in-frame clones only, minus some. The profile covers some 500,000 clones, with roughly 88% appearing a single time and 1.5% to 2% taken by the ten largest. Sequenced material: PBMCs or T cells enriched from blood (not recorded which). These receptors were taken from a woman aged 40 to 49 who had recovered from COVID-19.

CDR3: CASNNQGNTEAFF. CDR3 DNA sequence: TGTGCCAGCAACAACCAGGGGAACACTGAAGCTTTCTTT. The gene calls are TRBV7-2 and TRBJ1-1; tentatively, D is TRBD1 (5 bases). The V end was cut by 7 bases, the J end by 1 base, with 10 bases between. The CDR3 has 13 residues. Germline loops: CDR1 SGHTA, CDR2 FQGNSA.

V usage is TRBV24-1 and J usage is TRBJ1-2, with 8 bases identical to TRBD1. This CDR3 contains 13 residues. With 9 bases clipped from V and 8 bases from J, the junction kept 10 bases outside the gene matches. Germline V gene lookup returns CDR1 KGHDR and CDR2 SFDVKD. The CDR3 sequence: CATSQTGVGGYTF. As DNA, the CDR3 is TGTGCCACCTCTCAGACAGGGGTTGGAGGCTACACCTTC.

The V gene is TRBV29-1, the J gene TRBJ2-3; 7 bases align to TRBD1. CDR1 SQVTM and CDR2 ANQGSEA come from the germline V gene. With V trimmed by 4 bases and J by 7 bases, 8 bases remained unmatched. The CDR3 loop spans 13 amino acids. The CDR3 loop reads CSVALWDRNTQYF. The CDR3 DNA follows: TGCAGCGTTGCCCTTTGGGACAGAAATACGCAGTATTTT.

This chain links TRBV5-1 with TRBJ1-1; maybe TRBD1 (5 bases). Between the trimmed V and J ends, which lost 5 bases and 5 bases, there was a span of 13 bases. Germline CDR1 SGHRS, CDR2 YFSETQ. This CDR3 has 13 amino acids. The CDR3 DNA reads TGCGCCAGCAGGCGGGAGGAGGGGACTGAAGCTTTCTTT. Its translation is CASRREEGTEAFF.

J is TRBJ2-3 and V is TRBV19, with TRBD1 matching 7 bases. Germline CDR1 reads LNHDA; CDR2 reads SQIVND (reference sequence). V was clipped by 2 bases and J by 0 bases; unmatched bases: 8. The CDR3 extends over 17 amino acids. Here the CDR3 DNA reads TGTGCCAGTAGTATAACAGAAACAGGGGTGAGCACAGATACGCAGTATTTT. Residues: CASSITETGVSTDTQYF.

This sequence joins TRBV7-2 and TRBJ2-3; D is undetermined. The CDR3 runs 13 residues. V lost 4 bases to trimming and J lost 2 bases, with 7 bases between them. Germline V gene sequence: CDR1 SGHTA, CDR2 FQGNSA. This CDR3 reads CASSSPVTDTQYF. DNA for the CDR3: TGTGCCAGCAGCTCCCCGGTCACAGATACGCAGTATTTT.

CDR3 sequence reads: CASTKGQSSYNEQFF. In DNA, the CDR3 is TGTGCCAGCACTAAGGGGCAGAGCTCCTACAATGAGCAGTTCTTC. The chain recombines TRBV9 with TRBJ2-1; possibly TRBD1 for D (5 bases). Trimming cost V 6 bases and J 0 bases, with 13 bases left between them. This CDR3 has 15 amino acids. Germline V gene data show CDR1 as SGDLS and CDR2 as YYNGEE.

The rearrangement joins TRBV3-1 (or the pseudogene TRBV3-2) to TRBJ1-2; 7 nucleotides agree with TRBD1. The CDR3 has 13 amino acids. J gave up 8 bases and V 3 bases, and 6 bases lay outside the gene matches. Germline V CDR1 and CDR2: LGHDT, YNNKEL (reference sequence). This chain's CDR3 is CASSQAYRGGYTF. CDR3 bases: TGTGCCAGCAGCCAGGCCTACAGGGGCGGCTACACCTTC.

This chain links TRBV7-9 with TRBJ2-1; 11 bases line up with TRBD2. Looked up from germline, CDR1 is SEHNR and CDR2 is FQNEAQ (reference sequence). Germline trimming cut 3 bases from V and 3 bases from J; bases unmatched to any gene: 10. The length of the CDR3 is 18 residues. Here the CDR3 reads CASSLGLAGGLYYNEQFF. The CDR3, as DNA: TGTGCCAGCAGCTTGGGTCTAGCGGGAGGACTCTACTACAATGAGCAGTTCTTC.

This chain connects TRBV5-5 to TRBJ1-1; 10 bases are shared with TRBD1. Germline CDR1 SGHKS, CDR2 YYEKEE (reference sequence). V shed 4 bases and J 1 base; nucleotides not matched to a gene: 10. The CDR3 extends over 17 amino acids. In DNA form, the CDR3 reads TGTGCCAGCAGCACCCGGGACAGGGGCCTGAAGAACACTGAAGCTTTCTTT. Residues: CASSTRDRGLKNTEAFF.

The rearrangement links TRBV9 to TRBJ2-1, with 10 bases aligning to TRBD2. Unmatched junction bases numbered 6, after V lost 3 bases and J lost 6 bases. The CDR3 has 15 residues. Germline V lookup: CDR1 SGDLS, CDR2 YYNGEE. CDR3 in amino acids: CASSAYPSGSNEQFF. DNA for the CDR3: TGTGCCAGCAGCGCGTATCCTAGCGGGAGCAATGAGCAGTTCTTC.

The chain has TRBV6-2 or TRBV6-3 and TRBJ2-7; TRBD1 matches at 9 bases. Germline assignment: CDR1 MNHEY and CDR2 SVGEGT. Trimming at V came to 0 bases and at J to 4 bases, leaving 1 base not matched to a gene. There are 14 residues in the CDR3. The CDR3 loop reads CASSYSTGGYEQYF. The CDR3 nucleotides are TGTGCCAGCAGTTACTCGACAGGGGGTTACGAGCAGTACTTC.

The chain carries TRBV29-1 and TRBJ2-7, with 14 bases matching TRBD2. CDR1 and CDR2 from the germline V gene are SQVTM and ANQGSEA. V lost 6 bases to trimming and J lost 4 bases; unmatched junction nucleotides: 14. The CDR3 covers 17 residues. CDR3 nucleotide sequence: TGCAGCGTCGCCTGGAGACTAGCGGGAGGGCCAGGATACGAGCAGTACTTC. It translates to CSVAWRLAGGPGYEQYF.

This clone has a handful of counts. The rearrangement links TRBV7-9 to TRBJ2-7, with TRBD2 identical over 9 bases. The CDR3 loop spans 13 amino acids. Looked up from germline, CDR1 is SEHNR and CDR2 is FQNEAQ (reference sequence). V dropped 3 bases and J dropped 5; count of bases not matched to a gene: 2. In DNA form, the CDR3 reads TGTGCCAGCAGCTTTGCTAGCGGGAACGAGCAGTACTTC. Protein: CASSFASGNEQYF. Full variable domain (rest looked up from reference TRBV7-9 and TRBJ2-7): DTGVSQNPRHKITKRGQNVTFRCDPISEHNRLYWYRQTLGQGPEFLTYFQNEAQLEKSRLLSDRFSAERPKGSFSTLEIQRTEQGDSAMYLCASSFASGNEQYFGPGTRLTVT.

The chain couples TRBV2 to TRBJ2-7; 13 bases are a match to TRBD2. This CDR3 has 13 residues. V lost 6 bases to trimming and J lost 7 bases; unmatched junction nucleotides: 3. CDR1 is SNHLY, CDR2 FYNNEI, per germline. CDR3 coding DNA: TGTGCCAGCAGCGGACTAGCGGGAGTTGAGCAGTACTTC. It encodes CASSGLAGVEQYF.

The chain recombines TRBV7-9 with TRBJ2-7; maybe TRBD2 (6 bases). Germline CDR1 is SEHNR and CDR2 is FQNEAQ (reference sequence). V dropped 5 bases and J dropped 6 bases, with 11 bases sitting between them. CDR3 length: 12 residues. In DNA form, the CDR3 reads TGTGCCAGCAGCCAAGGAGGGGTCGAGCAGTACTTC. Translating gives CASSQGGVEQYF. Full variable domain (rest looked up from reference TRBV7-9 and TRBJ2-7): DTGVSQNPRHKITKRGQNVTFRCDPISEHNRLYWYRQTLGQGPEFLTYFQNEAQLEKSRLLSDRFSAERPKGSFSTLEIQRTEQGDSAMYLCASSQGGVEQYFGPGTRLTVT.

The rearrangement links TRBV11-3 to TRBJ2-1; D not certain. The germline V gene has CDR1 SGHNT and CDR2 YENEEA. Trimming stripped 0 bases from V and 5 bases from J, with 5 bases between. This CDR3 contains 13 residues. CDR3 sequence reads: CASSLELHNEQFF. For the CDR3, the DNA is TGTGCCAGCAGCTTAGAACTCCACAATGAGCAGTTCTTC.

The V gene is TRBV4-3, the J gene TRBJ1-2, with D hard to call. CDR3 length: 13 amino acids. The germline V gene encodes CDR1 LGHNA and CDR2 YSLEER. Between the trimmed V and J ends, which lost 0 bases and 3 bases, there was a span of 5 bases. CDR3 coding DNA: TGCGCCAGCAGCCAAGATCTAGACTATGGCTACACCTTC. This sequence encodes CASSQDLDYGYTF.

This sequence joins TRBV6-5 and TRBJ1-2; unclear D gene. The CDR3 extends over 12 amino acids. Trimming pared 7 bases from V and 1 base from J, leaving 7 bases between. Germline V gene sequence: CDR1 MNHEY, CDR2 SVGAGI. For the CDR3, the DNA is TGTGCCAGCACCACAGATAACTATGGCTACACCTTC. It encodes CASTTDNYGYTF.

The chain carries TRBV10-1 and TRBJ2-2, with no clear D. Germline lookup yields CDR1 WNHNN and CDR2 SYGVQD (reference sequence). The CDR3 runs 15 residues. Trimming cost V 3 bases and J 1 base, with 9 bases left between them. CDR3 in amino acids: CASSDELMNTGELFF. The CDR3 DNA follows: TGCGCCAGCAGTGACGAACTTATGAACACCGGGGAGCTGTTTTTT.

The CDR3 loop is CASSQQAGRDYGYTF. The DNA of the CDR3 is TGTGCCAGCAGCCAACAAGCCGGGAGGGACTATGGCTACACCTTC. The V gene is TRBV11-3, the J gene TRBJ1-2; D unclear. Germline assignment: CDR1 SGHNT and CDR2 YENEEA. V was shortened by 5 bases and J by 3 bases, with 16 bases between the two germline ends. This CDR3 contains 15 residues.

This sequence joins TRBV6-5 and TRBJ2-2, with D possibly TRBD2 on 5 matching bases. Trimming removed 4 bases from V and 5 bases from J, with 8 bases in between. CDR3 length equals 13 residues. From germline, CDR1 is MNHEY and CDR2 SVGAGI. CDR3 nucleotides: TGTGCCAGCAGTTCTCGGGAAACCGGGGAGCTGTTTTTT. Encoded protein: CASSSRETGELFF.

The DNA of the CDR3 is TGCGCCAGCAGTGAGCACCTCGGGAGCGCGGGTGAGCAGTTCTTC. Its protein product is CASSEHLGSAGEQFF. The chain has TRBV10-1 and TRBJ2-1; perhaps TRBD2 as D (6 bases). In germline, CDR1 is WNHNN, CDR2 SYGVQD (reference sequence). Trimming took 2 bases from V and 9 from J, leaving 17 bases between them. The CDR3 consists of 15 residues.

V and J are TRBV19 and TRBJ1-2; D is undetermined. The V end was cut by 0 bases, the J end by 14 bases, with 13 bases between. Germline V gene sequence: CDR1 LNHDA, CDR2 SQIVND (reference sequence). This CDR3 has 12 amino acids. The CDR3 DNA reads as TGTGCCAGTAGTATAGATCCAGGTTGGCAGACCTTC. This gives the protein CASSIDPGWQTF.

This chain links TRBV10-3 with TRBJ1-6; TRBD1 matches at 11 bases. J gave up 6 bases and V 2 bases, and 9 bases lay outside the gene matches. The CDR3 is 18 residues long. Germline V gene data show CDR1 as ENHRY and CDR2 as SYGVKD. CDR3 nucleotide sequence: TGTGCCATCAGTGAGAGGGGCAGGACAGGGGGCCTTAATTCACCCCTCCACTTT. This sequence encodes CAISERGRTGGLNSPLHF.